The source of this TCR beta chain is a study of shared clonotypes between healthy human individuals. Study-level information: Plates per donor: three CD4 naive, three CD4 memory, two CD8 naive, one CD8 memory.

With respect to this clone: Its antigen is undetermined.

Study-level points and caveats: A generally larger estimated richness was seen in naive subsets than in memory subsets. For naive CD4 cells, roughly 5% of clonotypes were shared across a handful of donors.

CD45RO-negative, CCR7-selected cells formed the naive CD8 fraction, which excluded terminally differentiated effector memory CD45RA+ cells. Assay used: immunoSEQ multiplex PCR; TCRdb lists only in-frame clones, some missing. The repertoire holds millions of clones, 85% to 95% seen once, with approximately 1.7% in the top ten. V was cut by 4 bases and J by 3 bases, with 7 bases left in between. CDR3 length: 12 amino acids. CDR1 and CDR2 (germline): SGHDT, YYEEEE. The sample was naive CD8+ T cells from PBMCs. The chain recombines TRBV5-6 with TRBJ1-2; unclear D gene. The TCR sequence derives from a man aged 18-30 years in good health. Some clones in this sample may be carry-over from other donors' samples. The CDR3 bases are TGTGCCAGCAGCAACCGTGACTATGGCTACACCTTC. This encodes CASSNRDYGYTF. Combining the CDR3 with reference TRBV5-6 and TRBJ1-2 gives the whole variable domain DAGVTQSPTHLIKTRGQQVTLRCSPKSGHDTVSWYQQALGQGPQFIFQYYEEEERQRGNFPDRFSGHQFPNYSSELNVNALLLGDSALYLCASSNRDYGYTFGSGTRLTVV.